This T cell receptor beta chain was found in a study of blood T cell repertoires in COVID-19. Study context: COVID-19 samples from acute and convalescent phases originated in the United States, Italy and Spain.

Individuals aged about 18 to 90 years were recruited from about two dozen US areas. No more than 2 weeks before study entry, exposed participants had met a case of COVID-19. With V trimmed by 0 bases and J by 5 bases, 4 bases remained unmatched. Germline V gene sequence: CDR1 SGHVS, CDR2 FQNEAQ. The length of the CDR3 is 16 residues. As handled by the study authors: Estimates of nucleated cell counts were drawn from the amplification of reference gene primers. The repertoire was sequenced with immunoSEQ multiplex PCR; TCRdb's copy has only in-frame clones and lacks some. V and J calls and clone size are those listed in that table; D and trimming were worked out from the DNA. In the table there are 300,000 to 350,000 clones, around nine tenths of which are singletons.

The specimen sequenced was PBMCs or T cells enriched from blood (not recorded which). This clonotype was obtained from a woman in her twenties or thirties who had been exposed to COVID-19. The chain couples TRBV7-8 to TRBJ1-5, with 10 positions matching TRBD1. This CDR3 reads CASSLAGQGTDQPQHF. The CDR3 DNA is TGTGCCAGCAGCTTAGCGGGACAGGGGACCGATCAGCCCCAGCATTTT.